This entry lists 18 T cell receptor beta chains sequenced from one sample in a study of monozygotic twins with inflammatory bowel disease. Using the 5' RACE reads, TCRdb records one entry per CDR3 protein without DNA. This sample's clone table lists a few hundred thousand distinct CDR3 sequences. The sequencing input was blood. These receptors all come from a human donor with ulcerative colitis or Crohn's disease, or a healthy co-twin of an affected twin (not recorded which).

V and J are TRBV6-1 and TRBJ2-5. Germline CDR1 is MNHNS and CDR2 is SASEGT. This CDR3 comprises 14 residues. The CDR3 spells CASRNYLSQETQYF.

The chain uses TRBV18 and TRBJ2-7. The CDR3 length is 14 residues. The germline gives CDR1 KGHSH, CDR2 LQKENI. The CDR3 here is CASSPGPGSYEQYF.

The genes are TRBV12-3 or TRBV12-4 and TRBJ1-1. The CDR3 is 11 amino acids. CDR3 residues: CASRTGTEAFF.

The V and J genes are TRBV5-1 and TRBJ2-2. CDR3 length equals 16 residues. Germline CDR1 reads SGHRS; CDR2 reads YFSETQ. CDR3 region: CASSLVWQADTGELFF. The whole variable domain, remainder taken from reference TRBV5-1 and TRBJ2-2, is KAGVTQTPRYLIKTRGQQVTLSCSPISGHRSVSWYQQTPGQGLQFLFEYFSETQRNKGNFPGRFSGRQFSNSRSEMNVSTLELGDSALYLCASSLVWQADTGELFFGEGSRLTVL.

The chain carries TRBV7-8 and TRBJ2-5; TCRdb calls TRBD1, which cannot be checked without DNA. Germline CDR1 SGHVS, CDR2 FQNEAQ. The CDR3 covers 16 residues. The CDR3: CASSSSGTGGKGTQYF.

This chain links TRBV15 with TRBJ2-1; TCRdb names TRBD1, which stays unverified in the absence of DNA. The CDR3 runs 15 residues. The germline gives CDR1 LNHNV, CDR2 YYDKDF (reference sequence). The CDR3 sequence: CATSRAQTGDNEQFF.

V is TRBV12-3 or TRBV12-4 and J is TRBJ2-7; TCRdb's assignment of TRBD2 cannot be checked, as there is no DNA. This CDR3 has 15 amino acids. The CDR3 sequence: CASSFGGALSYEQYF.

The chain uses TRBV19 and TRBJ1-5. The CDR3 runs to 15 residues. Germline V gives CDR1 LNHDA, CDR2 SQIVND (reference sequence). CDR3 sequence reads: CASSIWNGPDGPQHF.

The J gene is TRBJ1-2, the V gene TRBV25-1. Per germline, CDR1 MGHDK and CDR2 SYGVNS. This CDR3 has 12 amino acids. The CDR3 loop reads CASSELRSGYTF.

This rearrangement joins TRBV7-6 to TRBJ2-4; TCRdb's D call of TRBD1 is untestable without DNA. The CDR3 consists of 15 residues. The germline CDR1 and CDR2 sequences are SGHVS and FNYEAQ. The chain's CDR3 is CASSPYVAPDNIQYF.

The chain joins TRBV6-1 to TRBJ1-2. This CDR3 spans 13 amino acids. The germline gives CDR1 MNHNS, CDR2 SASEGT. CDR3 region: CASRESLNYGYTF.

This chain connects TRBV20-1 to TRBJ1-5. From germline, CDR1 is DFQATT and CDR2 SNEGSKA (reference sequence). This CDR3 is 13 amino acids long. The CDR3: CSAREGGGQPQHF.

The CDR3 spells CASSPGTSGGPGANVLTF. The rearrangement joins TRBV4-1 to TRBJ2-6; TCRdb proposes TRBD2, but this gene call is untestable without DNA. The CDR3 sequence is 18 residues long. CDR1 MGHRA and CDR2 YSYEKL come from the germline V gene.

This rearrangement joins TRBV25-1 to TRBJ2-7; TCRdb calls TRBD1, which cannot be checked without DNA. The CDR3 contains 15 residues. Per the germline V gene, CDR1 is MGHDK and CDR2 is SYGVNS. CDR3 in amino acids: CASSERRGGYYEQYF.

The chain links TRBV2 to TRBJ2-3. Germline values: CDR1 SNHLY, CDR2 FYNNEI. This CDR3 is 13 amino acids long. CDR3: CASSGTRADTQYF.

The chain carries TRBV20-1 and TRBJ1-2. This CDR3 region has 12 residues. CDR1 and CDR2 from the germline V gene are DFQATT and SNEGSKA (reference sequence). The CDR3 protein is CSASGMTYGYTF.

The V call is TRBV27, the J call TRBJ1-1. This CDR3 is 13 amino acids long. The V gene's germline CDR1 is MNHEY and CDR2 SMNVEV (reference sequence). This chain's CDR3 is CASSLIRQGEAFF.

This sequence joins TRBV12-3 or TRBV12-4 and TRBJ2-2. CDR3 length: 15 amino acids. The CDR3 sequence is CASSLGLADTGELFF.